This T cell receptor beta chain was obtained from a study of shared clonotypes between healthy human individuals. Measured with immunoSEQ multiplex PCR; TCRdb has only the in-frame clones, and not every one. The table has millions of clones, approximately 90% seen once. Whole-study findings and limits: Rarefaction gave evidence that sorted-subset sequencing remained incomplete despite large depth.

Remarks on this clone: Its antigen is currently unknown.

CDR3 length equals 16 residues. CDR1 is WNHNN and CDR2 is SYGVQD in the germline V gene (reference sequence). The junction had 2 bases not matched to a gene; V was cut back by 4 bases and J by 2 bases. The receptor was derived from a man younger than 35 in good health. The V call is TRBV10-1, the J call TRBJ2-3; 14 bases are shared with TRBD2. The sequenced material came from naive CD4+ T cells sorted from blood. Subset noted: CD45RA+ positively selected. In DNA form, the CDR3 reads TGCGCCAGCAGTGGACTAGCGGGGGGGGCCACAGATACGCAGTATTTT. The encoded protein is CASSGLAGGATDTQYF.